This T cell receptor (beta chain) was obtained from a study of cytomegalovirus exposure and HLA in healthy donors. Study-level results: Confirmation in vitro established that a few CMV-associated chains were specific for CMV antigens.

This CDR3 is 11 amino acids long. From germline, CDR1 is GTSNPN and CDR2 SVGIG (reference sequence). Trimming took off 5 bases at V and 4 bases at J, with 9 bases between the two ends. Sequencing was performed with immunoSEQ multiplex PCR; in TCRdb, only in-frame clones are kept and a portion is missing. Among approximately 200,000 clones, 90% to 95% were seen once, and the ten largest hold roughly 1%. With respect to this clone: What it recognizes is unknown.

This receptor was taken from a young woman in good health and CMV-seronegative. The V and J genes are TRBV30 and TRBJ2-7; D remains ambiguous. The sequenced sample was PBMCs. CDR3 DNA sequence: TGTGCCTGGGGAGACGGGTACGAGCAGTACTTC. Translation gives CAWGDGYEQYF.